There are a few counts of the clone carrying this T cell receptor (beta chain). Its target is not known. Regarding donors, all were healthy bone marrow donors. These data are taken from a study of cytomegalovirus exposure and HLA in healthy donors. Study-wide points: Researchers counted around 150 TCR beta chains as cytomegalovirus-associated. Specific recognition of CMV antigens was confirmed in vitro for three chains (all CMV-associated).

It was with 60 Vbeta and 13 Jbeta primers that the PCR ran. In the authors' methods: A later analysis counted 65 million to 80 million unique TCR beta chains, some 10 million shared. Profiled with immunoSEQ multiplex PCR; TCRdb holds only in-frame clones, not every one. The V and J calls and clone size are taken from that table; D and trimming were inferred from the DNA. The profile shows over 150,000 clones, about 70% of them singletons. Sequences were obtained from PBMCs. This TCR derives from a man aged 18-30 years in good health and CMV-seronegative.

CDR3 nucleotide sequence: TGCGCCAGCAGCGGGGGATCGTCCAAAAACATTCAGTACTTC. Amino acids: CASSGGSSKNIQYF. The chain couples TRBV10-2 to TRBJ2-4; TRBD2 might be the D (6 bases). This CDR3 is built from 14 residues. The V and J ends lost 6 bases and 2 bases respectively, with 11 bases between them. Germline V gene sequence: CDR1 WSHSY, CDR2 SAAADI.